This T cell receptor (beta chain) was recovered during a study of T cells in Graves' hyperthyroidism and ophthalmopathy. Overall study results and limits: The majority of expanded thyroid clonotypes above 0.001 also appeared in blood.

The germline V gene has CDR1 MNHNS and CDR2 SASEGT. Trimming took off 5 bases at V and 0 bases at J, with 17 bases between the two ends. The CDR3 length is 16 residues. TCR beta CDR3 regions were amplified from RNA transcripts. The study used the HTBI primer set for a first-round RT-PCR of the TCR CDR3. TCRdb used MiXCR to reprocess the multiplex PCR reads, holding one entry per CDR3 protein. The sample has approximately 430,000 distinct CDR3 sequences, less than 20% seen once. This clonotype showed up many times. The antigen is unknown. Diagnosis rested on symptoms, serum thyroxine and TRAb, thyroid ultrasound, and orbital computed tomography.

This chain links TRBV6-1 with TRBJ2-7, with D possibly being TRBD1 (5 bases). The sequence was collected from a young woman with Graves' hyperthyroidism. What was sequenced was blood. This CDR3 is CASSYLTATLSYEQYF. The CDR3 DNA is TGTGCCAGCAGTTACCTGACAGCGACCCTCTCCTACGAGCAGTACTTC.